The present T cell receptor (beta chain) was sequenced within a study of CD8 T cells in ankylosing spondylitis. General study points: As reported, disease-linked clones showed significant enrichment in matched ankylosing spondylitis synovial fluid. Ankylosing spondylitis blood seemed to carry a telltale TCR beta motif made of eight highly homologous variants. Disease-linked clones were found to be CD8+ and relatively rare in peripheral blood.

The sample holds many counts of this clonotype. Its specificity is not known. Making the TCR beta libraries involved quantitative 5'-RACE with molecular barcodes. TCRdb re-called the 5' RACE reads through MiXCR, storing one row per CDR3 protein. The sample carries approximately 240,000 distinct CDR3 sequences, approximately 24% recorded once. The sequenced sample consisted of blood, either unsorted or a sorted T cell fraction (not recorded which). The source of this sequence is a male donor with ankylosing spondylitis or in good health (not recorded which).

This chain's CDR3 is CSASQGSTDTQYF. CDR3 bases: TGCAGTGCCTCACAGGGCAGCACAGATACGCAGTATTTT. V gene TRBV20-1 combines with J gene TRBJ2-3; a weak D match, TRBD1 (6 bases). The V gene lost 6 bases and the J gene lost 0 bases, with 10 bases spanning the gap. Germline lookup yields CDR1 DFQATT and CDR2 SNEGSKA (reference sequence). This CDR3 is built from 13 residues.